This T cell receptor (beta chain) is drawn from a study of regulatory T cells in long-lasting Graves disease. This clonotype was recorded a few times. Germline CDR1 DFQATT, CDR2 SNEGSKA (reference sequence). J lost 3 bases, V lost 3 bases, and 13 bases had no gene match. The CDR3 extends over 17 amino acids. Time point indicated: newly diagnosed GD, antithyroid drugs for less than 3 months. There was RNA extracted from PBMCs, and the TCR library was made from it. iRepertoire HTBI primers and Arm-PCR of CDR3 regions built TCR beta libraries. In TCRdb, the multiplex PCR reads were re-called with MiXCR into one record per CDR3 protein. The table includes 350,000 to 500,000 distinct CDR3 sequences, about 15% detected once. The sample also formed part of further work on T cells in Graves' hyperthyroidism and ophthalmopathy. That paper notes: HTBI primers were used for first-round RT-PCR of the TCR CDR3.

The input for sequencing was peripheral blood mononuclear cells (PBMCs), taken at new diagnosis, from a patient treated with antithyroid drugs. The genes are TRBV20-1 and TRBJ2-3, with TRBD2 matching 9 bases. The receptor's source is a woman in her fifties or sixties with Graves disease. Written as DNA, the CDR3 is TGCAGTGCTAGTGGGCTAGCGGGACCGGGAAGGACAGATACGCAGTATTTT. Translation: CSASGLAGPGRTDTQYF.